This TCR beta chain was sequenced during a study of T-cell reconstitution after alpha-beta-depleted transplantation in children. This clonotype was observed many times. Preparation of the TCRbeta library used unique molecular identifiers. In TCRdb, the PCR reads were re-called with MiXCR into one record per CDR3 protein. Of over 150,000 distinct CDR3 sequences listed, about 15% are singletons. Germline V lookup: CDR1 DFQATT, CDR2 SNEGSKA (reference sequence). CDR3 length: 13 residues. The V and J ends lost 3 bases and 5 bases respectively, with 10 bases between them. The sequence was obtained from a human donor who donated a stem cell graft to a child with acute lymphoblastic leukemia. This chain joins TRBV20-1 and TRBJ1-4; D is uncertain. Sample: PBMCs from the stem cell graft donor, taken from the stem cell graft. In nucleotides, the CDR3 is TGCAGTGCTAGTCTCAACCCGAATGAAAAACTGTTTTTT. This gives the protein CSASLNPNEKLFF.